Following are 10 T cell receptor beta chains from one sample sequenced in a study of T-cell reconstitution after alpha-beta-depleted transplantation in children (dated by TCRdb to the mid-2010s). Libraries were made using PCR. Sequenced using an Illumina HiSeq 2500. To normalize quantification of the TCRbeta repertoire, the TCR libraries were built with molecular barcoding that relied on unique molecular identifiers. The raw public reads went through TCRdb reprocessing: fastp at Q25, MiXCR clone calling, in-frame beta chains kept. One record per CDR3 amino acid sequence lists the most common genes and DNA. This sample gives some 600,000 distinct CDR3 sequences in total; 10% to 15% of them show up just once. The ten largest clones take up approximately 2% of the sample. Sample treatment or condition, as interpreted from the label and publication: allogeneic hematopoietic cell transplantation with graft depleted of TCRalphabeta T cells and CD19 B cells.

Specimen: PBMCs, mostly from graft donor cells, collected 360 days after TCRalphabeta/CD19-depleted stem cell transplant. The receptors shown here come from a male patient under 18 who had a stem cell transplant for acute myeloid leukemia, so the T cells may come from the graft donor.

V and J are TRBV19 and TRBJ2-1, with 8 bases matching TRBD1. V was clipped by 3 bases and J by 0 bases; unmatched bases: 4. The CDR3 has 16 amino acids. Germline CDR1 and CDR2: LNHDA and SQIVND (reference sequence). The CDR3 loop reads CASSIDRGYSYNEQFF. CDR3 coding DNA: TGTGCCAGTAGTATCGACAGGGGATACTCCTACAATGAGCAGTTCTTC.

J is TRBJ1-4 and V is TRBV20-1; the D gene is possibly TRBD1 (6 bases). The CDR3 loop spans 13 amino acids. Germline values: CDR1 DFQATT, CDR2 SNEGSKA (reference sequence). CDR3 in amino acids: CSQLLRGSGKLFF. CDR3 sequence (DNA): TGCAGCCAACTCTTGAGGGGGTCCGGAAAACTGTTTTTT.

DNA for the CDR3: TGCAGTGCTAGAGTCCCCCGGACAGGGACGGAGACCCAGTACTTC. Protein sequence: CSARVPRTGTETQYF. The V gene is TRBV20-1, the J gene TRBJ2-5, with 8 bases fitting TRBD1. V shed 1 base and J 5 bases; nucleotides not matched to a gene: 9. Germline V gene data show CDR1 as DFQATT and CDR2 as SNEGSKA (reference sequence). The CDR3 contains 15 residues.

The chain combines TRBV20-1 with TRBJ2-5, with a weak D call TRBD2 (6 bases). Trimming cost V 3 bases and J 4 bases, with 15 bases left between them. This CDR3 spans 14 amino acids. Per germline, CDR1 DFQATT and CDR2 SNEGSKA (reference sequence). CDR3 protein: CSARDGSQRETQYF. DNA for the CDR3: TGCAGTGCTAGGGACGGGAGTCAGCGAGAGACCCAGTACTTC.

This clonotype was counted only a few times. Compared with germline, one end of the junction differs, possibly owing to a read error. The chain links TRBV7-7 to TRBJ2-5; 10 positions match TRBD2. Germline CDR1 is SSHAT and CDR2 is FNYEAQ (reference sequence). The length of the CDR3 is 15 residues. The DNA for the CDR3 is TGTGCTAGCAGCTTAACCGGGACTAGCGAAGAGACCCAGTACTTC. This gives the protein CASSLTGTSEETQYF.

This clonotype was observed a handful of times. The V gene is TRBV20-1, the J gene TRBJ2-7, with D perhaps matching TRBD1 (6 bases). Germline V lookup: CDR1 DFQATT, CDR2 SNEGSKA (reference sequence). The CDR3 runs to 16 residues. Trimming removed 2 bases from V and 8 bases from J, with 25 bases in between. CDR3 sequence (DNA): TGCAGTGCTAGATCACAACCGGGACAAGAACCAAAAAAGCAGTACTTC. Residues: CSARSQPGQEPKKQYF.

This clonotype was counted a few times. The chain uses TRBV7-6 and TRBJ2-2, with 7 bases aligning to TRBD1. Losses at the gene ends were 1 base for V and 3 bases for J; bases not matched to a gene: 11. The CDR3 sequence is 18 residues long. The germline CDR1 and CDR2 sequences are SGHVS and FNYEAQ. The CDR3 reads CASSLVIQGVSDTGELFF. CDR3 nucleotide sequence: TGTGCCAGCAGCTTAGTAATTCAGGGGGTGTCGGACACCGGGGAGCTGTTTTTT.

Only a few counts were recorded for this clonotype. The chain employs TRBV20-1 and TRBJ1-3, with D possibly TRBD1 on 6 matching bases. CDR1 and CDR2 (germline): DFQATT, SNEGSKA (reference sequence). The CDR3 is made up of 16 amino acids. The V gene lost 7 bases and the J gene lost 3 bases, with 22 bases spanning the gap. This CDR3 is CSVLGGGRRVGNTIYF. CDR3 nucleotide sequence: TGCAGTGTTCTGGGTGGGGGGCGCCGTGTTGGAAACACCATATATTTT.

This clonotype was seen a handful of times. The CDR3 sequence: CSVGFLGETQYF. CDR3 in DNA: TGCAGCGTTGGCTTCTTAGGGGAGACCCAGTACTTC. V and J are TRBV29-1 and TRBJ2-5; D remains unclear. CDR3 length: 12 amino acids. Between the trimmed V and J ends, which lost 4 bases and 5 bases, there was a span of 11 bases. Germline CDR1 and CDR2: SQVTM and ANQGSEA.

The table lists this clonotype with many counts. The V gene is TRBV12-3 or TRBV12-4, the J gene TRBJ2-1; 9 nucleotides align to TRBD2. J lost 10 bases, V lost 6 bases, and 13 bases had no gene match. The CDR3 contains 15 residues. This CDR3 is CASSPFSGSFREQFF. The DNA for the CDR3 is TGTGCCAGCAGCCCGTTTAGCGGGAGTTTCCGGGAGCAGTTCTTC.